The T cell receptor beta chain described here comes from a study of beta chain features in type 1 diabetes. Findings of the study overall: Among all four CD4+ subsets, Type 1 diabetes patients had TCRB CDR3s that were moderately but significantly shorter.

This clone has just a few counts. Its cognate antigen is unknown. Other DNA sequences in this specimen translate into the identical CDR3. Sequencing targeted expressed TCRB transcripts, as all isolated RNA had been reverse transcribed. Generated by immunoSEQ multiplex PCR, the TCRdb table keeps only in-frame clones and is missing some. The data hold about 340,000 clones, with roughly 14% observed a single time. V shed 6 bases and J 2 bases; nucleotides not matched to a gene: 4. This CDR3 comprises 13 residues. From germline, CDR1 is MDHEN and CDR2 SYDVKM. What was sequenced was naive CD4+ T cells from blood. This clonotype originated in a woman aged 18 to 35 with type 1 diabetes. The chain carries TRBV28 and TRBJ2-7; 7 bases match TRBD1. The CDR3 region is CASSRDSPYEQYF. The CDR3 region has the DNA TGTGCCAGCAGCCGGGACAGCCCCTACGAGCAGTACTTC.